This entry is about one TCR beta chain. What it recognizes is unknown. The junction departs from germline at one end; a sequencing error may be responsible. This sample was included in a study of T cell repertoires in cytomegalovirus infection. Study-wide background: Based on public TCR beta signatures, there were indications of CMV infection and of a matching HLA type. General observations from the study: Across the ex vivo response, the dominant clonotypes were HLA-C-restricted CMV-specific TCR beta clonotypes.

TCRdb re-called the reads with MiXCR, one entry per CDR3 protein. The sample lists hundreds of thousands of distinct CDR3 sequences; 15% to 20% were seen once. This CDR3 contains 12 residues. CDR1 and CDR2 (germline): SSHAT, FNYEAQ (reference sequence). The sequence was obtained from a human donor in good health (CMV status not recorded). Some clones in this sample may be carry-over from other donors' samples. Sequencing was performed on PBMCs. The V gene is TRBV7-7, the J gene TRBJ2-2; no reliable D call. CDR3 nucleotide sequence: TGTGCTAGCAGCTTAATATCCGGGGAGCTGTTTTTT. Amino acid sequence: CASSLISGELFF.